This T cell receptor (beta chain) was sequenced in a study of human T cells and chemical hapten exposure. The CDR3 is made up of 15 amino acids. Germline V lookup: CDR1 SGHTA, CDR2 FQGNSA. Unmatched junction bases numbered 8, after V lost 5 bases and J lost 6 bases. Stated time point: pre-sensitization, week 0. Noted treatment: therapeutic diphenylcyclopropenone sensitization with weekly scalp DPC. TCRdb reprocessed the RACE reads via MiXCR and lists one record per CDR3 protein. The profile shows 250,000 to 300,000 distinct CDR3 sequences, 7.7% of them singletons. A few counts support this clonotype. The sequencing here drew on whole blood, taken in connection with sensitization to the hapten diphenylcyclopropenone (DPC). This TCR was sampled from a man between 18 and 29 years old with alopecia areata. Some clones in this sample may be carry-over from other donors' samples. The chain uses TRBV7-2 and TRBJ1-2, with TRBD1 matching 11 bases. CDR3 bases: TGTGCCAGCAGCCCGGGGACAGGGGGTTCAAATGGCTACACCTTC. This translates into CASSPGTGGSNGYTF.